Shown below are 9 T cell receptor beta chains from a single sample sequenced in a study of beta chain features in type 1 diabetes. The investigators reverse transcribed all of the isolated RNA, so they sequenced expressed TCRB transcripts. Generated by immunoSEQ multiplex PCR, the TCRdb table keeps only in-frame clones and is missing some. The sample shows about 150,000 clones, 9.2% of them seen only once. The sample consisted of central memory CD4+ T cells from blood. These receptors came from a man between 18 and 29 years old in good health.

The sample holds a few counts of this clone. CDR3 residues: CASSLDGLAGGYNEQFF. CDR3 nucleotides: TGTGCCAGCAGCTTAGATGGACTAGCGGGGGGCTACAATGAGCAGTTCTTC. The rearrangement links TRBV11-2 to TRBJ2-1; 14 positions match TRBD2. The CDR3 length is 17 residues. The V and J ends lost 0 bases and 3 bases, in that order; junction bases with no gene match: 1. Germline V gene lookup returns CDR1 SGHAT and CDR2 FQNNGV.

The chain recombines TRBV7-6 with TRBJ2-3; 9 nucleotides align to TRBD2. With V trimmed by 6 bases and J by 2 bases, 6 bases remained unmatched. The germline CDR1 and CDR2 sequences are SGHVS and FNYEAQ. The CDR3 sequence is 15 residues long. The CDR3 DNA sequence: TGTGCCAGCAGTGAAAGCGGGGGGTACACAGATACGCAGTATTTT. It codes for CASSESGGYTDTQYF.

This sequence joins TRBV5-4 and TRBJ1-2; 8 bases are shared with TRBD1. Trimming took 4 bases from V and 0 from J; bases not matched to a gene: 5. The CDR3 spans 15 residues. Germline lookup yields CDR1 SGHNT and CDR2 YYREEE (reference sequence). The CDR3 reads CASSPWTGTNYGYTF. The CDR3 region has the DNA TGTGCCAGCAGCCCTTGGACAGGGACTAACTATGGCTACACCTTC.

The chain links TRBV5-1 to TRBJ2-2; 14 nucleotides agree with TRBD2. The V and J ends lost 3 bases and 5 bases, in that order; junction bases with no gene match: 6. CDR1 SGHRS and CDR2 YFSETQ come from the germline V gene. The CDR3 covers 17 residues. CDR3 bases: TGCGCCAGCAGCTCCGGGACTAGCGGGGGAATAACCGGGGAGCTGTTTTTT. This encodes CASSSGTSGGITGELFF.

The genes are TRBV30 and TRBJ2-5, with D possibly matching TRBD1 (6 bases). Per the germline V gene, CDR1 is GTSNPN and CDR2 is SVGIG (reference sequence). This CDR3 has 14 amino acids. Trimming removed 0 bases from V and 4 bases from J, with 12 bases in between. The CDR3: CAWSVRTGRETQYF. The CDR3 DNA is TGTGCCTGGAGTGTACGTACAGGGCGAGAGACCCAGTACTTC.

This clone was counted only a few times. This chain uses TRBV11-2 with TRBJ1-3, with 8 bases lining up with TRBD1. Germline V gene data show CDR1 as SGHAT and CDR2 as FQNNGV. The CDR3 totals 16 residues. Germline trimming cut 3 bases from V and 0 bases from J; bases unmatched to any gene: 4. Written as DNA, the CDR3 is TGTGCCAGCAGCTTTAACAGGGGGAGCTCTGGAAACACCATATATTTT. This encodes CASSFNRGSSGNTIYF.

This chain links TRBV19 with TRBJ1-6, with a possible D match to TRBD1 (5 bases). CDR3 length equals 17 residues. Germline V CDR1 and CDR2: LNHDA, SQIVND (reference sequence). With 7 bases removed from V and 0 bases from J, the gap between germline ends came to 16 bases. CDR3 sequence: CASTGTGSSSYNSPLHF. CDR3 nucleotide sequence: TGTGCCAGTACCGGGACTGGAAGTAGCTCCTATAATTCACCCCTCCACTTT.

This clone has only a few counts. This sequence joins TRBV5-6 and TRBJ1-6; D gene ambiguous. The CDR3 totals 14 residues. Germline CDR1 and CDR2: SGHDT and YYEEEE. V was shortened by 1 base and J by 9 bases, with 11 bases between the two germline ends. The CDR3 sequence: CASSLNLAGSPLHF. Here the CDR3 DNA reads TGTGCCAGCAGCTTGAACCTCGCGGGTTCACCCCTCCACTTT.

The rearrangement uses TRBV6-1 and TRBJ1-5; 9 nucleotides agree with TRBD1. CDR3 length: 16 amino acids. The V and J ends lost 4 bases and 3 bases, in that order; junction bases with no gene match: 7. CDR1 MNHNS and CDR2 SASEGT come from the germline V gene. The CDR3 region has the DNA TGTGCCAGCAGTGTCTCCGGGACAGGGAACAATCAGCCCCAGCATTTT. As protein: CASSVSGTGNNQPQHF.